These T cell receptor beta chains were read from a single sample in a study of siplizumab effects on memory and regulatory T cells. The data were produced by immunoSEQ multiplex PCR, yet TCRdb's version contains in-frame clones alone and is incomplete. Of roughly 82,000 clones in the sample, roughly 89% were seen once. Sequencing was carried out using Tregs sorted from blood. These receptors were obtained from a human donor in good health. CDR3s include the opening cysteine and the closing phenylalanine or tryptophan. A D gene is named only where the DNA matches it firmly.

J gene | V gene | D gene | CDR3 protein | CDR3 DNA
TRBJ2-1 | TRBV18 | TRBD2 | CASSSGLAGGDEQFF | TGTGCCAGCTCGTCGGGACTAGCGGGGGGCGATGAGCAGTTCTTC
TRBJ2-3 | TRBV5-1 | . | CASSLGPGQGVDTQYF | TGCGCCAGCAGCTTGGGCCCAGGGCAGGGAGTAGATACGCAGTATTTT
TRBJ1-1 | TRBV4-2 | . | CASSQDLRIEAFF | TGTGCCAGCAGCCAAGATTTAAGGATAGAAGCTTTCTTT
TRBJ1-6 | TRBV5-1 | . | CASSLKGTDSPLHF | TGCGCCAGCAGCTTGAAAGGCACGGATTCACCCCTCCACTTT
TRBJ1-6 | TRBV7-3 | . | CASSYSGDSPLHF | TGTGCCAGCAGCTATAGCGGGGACTCACCCCTCCACTTT
TRBJ2-4 | TRBV5-1 | . | CASSLDPAKGIQYF | TGCGCCAGCAGCTTGGACCCTGCCAAGGGCATTCAGTACTTC
TRBJ2-7 | TRBV19 | . | CASSIEQGYEQYF | TGTGCCAGTAGTATCGAACAGGGTTACGAGCAGTACTTC
TRBJ1-2 | TRBV30 | . | CAWKAQGNYGYTF | TGTGCCTGGAAGGCTCAGGGTAACTATGGCTACACCTTC
TRBJ1-5 | TRBV7-6 | TRBD1 | CASSLEGAHQPQHF | TGTGCCAGCAGCTTAGAGGGGGCACATCAGCCCCAGCATTTT
TRBJ1-6 | TRBV28 | . | CASRREEPLHF | TGTGCCAGCAGGAGGGAAGAACCCCTCCACTTT